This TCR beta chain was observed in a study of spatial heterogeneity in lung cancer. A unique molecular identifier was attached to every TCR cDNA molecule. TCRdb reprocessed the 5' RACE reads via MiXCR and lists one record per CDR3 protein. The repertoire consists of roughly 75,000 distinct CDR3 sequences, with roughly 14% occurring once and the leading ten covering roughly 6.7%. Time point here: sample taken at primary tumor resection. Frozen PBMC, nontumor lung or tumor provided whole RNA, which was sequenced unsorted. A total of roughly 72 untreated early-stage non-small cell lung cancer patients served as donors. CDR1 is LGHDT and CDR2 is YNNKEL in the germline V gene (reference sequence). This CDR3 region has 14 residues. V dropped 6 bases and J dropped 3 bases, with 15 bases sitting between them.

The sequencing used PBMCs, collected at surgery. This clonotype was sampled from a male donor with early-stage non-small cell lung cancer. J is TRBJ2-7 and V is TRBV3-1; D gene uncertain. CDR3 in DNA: TGTGCCAGCAGTCCCGGTCTTGGGGTCTACGAGCAGTACTTC. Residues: CASSPGLGVYEQYF.